This T cell receptor (beta chain) comes out of a study of technical replicates of blood from several donors. The protocol was immunoSEQ multiplex PCR, while the TCRdb copy is restricted to in-frame clones and leaves out a portion. There are some 91,000 clones in the sample; nearly 97% occur only once, and 0.22% lies in the top ten. Looked up from germline, CDR1 is SGHRS and CDR2 is YFSETQ. Trimming took 0 bases from V and 2 from J; bases not matched to a gene: 4. The CDR3 is made up of 15 amino acids. The V and J genes are TRBV5-1 and TRBJ2-7, with 8 bases matching TRBD1. The clonotype was recovered from a human donor in good health. Sequencing input: T cells isolated from PBMCs. The CDR3 spells CASSLGQGAAYEQYF. CDR3 in DNA: TGCGCCAGCAGCTTGGGGCAGGGGGCAGCCTACGAGCAGTACTTC.